The T cell receptor (beta chain) described here comes from a study of cytomegalovirus exposure and HLA in healthy donors. The study's findings and limits: Among donors in an Asian-associated ancestry cluster, a later analysis reportedly found fewer N-insertions than the roughly 700-donor mean. Later work associated 16,951 TCR beta sequences with HLA alleles at 0.05 false discovery rate.

PCR employed 60 Vbeta and 13 Jbeta primers. TCRdb's copy holds only in-frame clones and misses some; the assay was immunoSEQ multiplex PCR. The data include just over 50,000 clones; the top ten clones carry 9% to 15%. V trimming: 6 bases; J trimming: 6 bases; junction bases outside the gene matches: 11. The CDR3 length is 15 residues. Germline CDR1 is MNHEY and CDR2 is SMNVEV (reference sequence). Concerning this clone itself: Its antigen is as yet unknown.

Sequencing input: PBMCs. This sequence originates from a woman aged 60-75 years in good health and CMV-seropositive. This sequence joins TRBV27 and TRBJ2-7, with 10 bases identical to TRBD1. The CDR3 DNA reads as TGTGCCAGCAGAGCCGACAGGGGGCGTTTTAGCGAGCAGTACTTC. This sequence encodes CASRADRGRFSEQYF.